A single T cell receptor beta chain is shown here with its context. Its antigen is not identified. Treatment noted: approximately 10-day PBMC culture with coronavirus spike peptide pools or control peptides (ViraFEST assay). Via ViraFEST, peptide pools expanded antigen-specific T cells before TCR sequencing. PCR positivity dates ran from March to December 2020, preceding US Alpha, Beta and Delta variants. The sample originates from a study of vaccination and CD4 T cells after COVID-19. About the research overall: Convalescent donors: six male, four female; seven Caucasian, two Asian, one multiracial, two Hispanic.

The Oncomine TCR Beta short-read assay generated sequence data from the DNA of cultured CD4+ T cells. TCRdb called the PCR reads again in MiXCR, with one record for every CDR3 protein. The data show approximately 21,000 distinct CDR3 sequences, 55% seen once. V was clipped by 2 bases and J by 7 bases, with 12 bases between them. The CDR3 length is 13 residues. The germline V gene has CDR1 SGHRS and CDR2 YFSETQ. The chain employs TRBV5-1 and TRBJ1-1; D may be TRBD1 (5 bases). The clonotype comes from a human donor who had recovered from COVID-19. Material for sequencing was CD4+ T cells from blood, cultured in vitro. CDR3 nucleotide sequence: TGCGCCAGCAGCTTAGGAGGAGGGGATGAAGCTTTCTTT. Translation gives CASSLGGGDEAFF.